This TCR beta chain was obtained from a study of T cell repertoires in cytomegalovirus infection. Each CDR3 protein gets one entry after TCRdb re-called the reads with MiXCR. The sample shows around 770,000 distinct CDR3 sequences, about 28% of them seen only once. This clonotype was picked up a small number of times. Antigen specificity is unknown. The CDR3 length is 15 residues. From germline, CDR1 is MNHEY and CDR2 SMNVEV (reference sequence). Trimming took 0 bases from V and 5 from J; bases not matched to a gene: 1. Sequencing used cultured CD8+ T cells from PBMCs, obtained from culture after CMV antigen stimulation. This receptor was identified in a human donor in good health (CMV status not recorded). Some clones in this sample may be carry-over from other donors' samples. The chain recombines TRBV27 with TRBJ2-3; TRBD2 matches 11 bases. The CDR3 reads CASSLSGTSGDTQYF. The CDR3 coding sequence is TGTGCCAGCAGTTTATCTGGGACTAGCGGAGATACGCAGTATTTT.